This T cell receptor (beta chain) was recorded in a study of T cells in Graves' hyperthyroidism and ophthalmopathy. Study-level results: Researchers report that a 13 V-J model separated ophthalmopathy from stable hyperthyroidism.

Using RNA transcripts as the source, TCR beta CDR3 regions were amplified. When the TCR CDR3 underwent first-round RT-PCR, the HTBI primer set was used. TCRdb reprocessed the multiplex PCR reads with MiXCR, giving one entry per CDR3 protein. This table holds hundreds of thousands of distinct CDR3 sequences, under 25% found once. Extraction of PBMCs used more than 8.5 ml of fresh peripheral blood. Germline V gene data show CDR1 as SNHLY and CDR2 as FYNNEI. V was trimmed by 3 bases and J by 0 bases, leaving 12 bases between them. The CDR3 is made up of 15 amino acids. This clonotype was picked up many times. Its cognate antigen is unknown.

The receptor comes from a man in his thirties or forties with Graves' ophthalmopathy. The material sequenced was blood. The chain links TRBV2 to TRBJ2-7, with D possibly matching TRBD2 (5 bases). CDR3 nucleotide sequence: TGTGCCAGCAGTGAGATGGCGGGCCGCTCCTACGAGCAGTACTTC. It is translated as CASSEMAGRSYEQYF.